These 16 T cell receptor beta chains came from one sample sequenced in a study of blood T cell repertoires in COVID-19. Only in-frame clones appear in the TCRdb table, and some are missing; sequencing was by immunoSEQ multiplex PCR. The sample holds 130,000 to 150,000 clones; 82% are singletons and the top ten take approximately 14%. Material for sequencing was peripheral blood. These TCRs come from a human donor with acute or convalescent COVID-19. The donor label of this sample is uncertain.

This sequence joins TRBV12-3 or TRBV12-4 and TRBJ1-1, with D uncertain. The CDR3 is 13 amino acids. Trimming cost V 4 bases and J 9 bases, with 15 bases left between them. CDR3 in amino acids: CASSSHGTAQAFF. DNA of the CDR3: TGTGCCAGCAGTTCCCACGGAACAGCCCAAGCTTTCTTT.

The chain is built from TRBV10-3 and TRBJ2-3; D not certain. Germline loops: CDR1 ENHRY, CDR2 SYGVKD. Between the trimmed V and J ends, which lost 4 bases and 3 bases, there was a span of 8 bases. The CDR3 length is 13 residues. DNA of the CDR3: TGTGCCATCAGTGGCAAGGAGACAGATACGCAGTATTTT. Amino acid sequence: CAISGKETDTQYF.

CDR3 region: CASSLRGAATNEKLFF. In DNA form, the CDR3 reads TGTGCCAGCAGCTTACGTGGGGCGGCAACTAATGAAAAACTGTTTTTT. V is TRBV7-6 and J is TRBJ1-4, with D perhaps TRBD1 (5 bases). Trimming took 2 bases from V and 0 from J, leaving 10 bases between them. Germline assignment: CDR1 SGHVS and CDR2 FNYEAQ. The CDR3 consists of 16 residues.

This chain joins TRBV5-6 and TRBJ1-3; unclear D gene. This CDR3 contains 14 residues. CDR1 is SGHDT, CDR2 YYEEEE, per germline. Between the trimmed V and J ends, which lost 4 bases and 1 base, there was a span of 9 bases. The CDR3 here is CASSRGESGNTIYF. The DNA of the CDR3 is TGTGCCAGCAGCCGCGGGGAGTCTGGAAACACCATATATTTT.

This clone came up a few times. This chain's CDR3 is CASRLGGADSGNTIYF. CDR3 coding DNA: TGTGCCAGTAGGTTAGGGGGAGCAGACTCTGGAAACACCATATATTTT. The rearrangement links TRBV19 to TRBJ1-3; TRBD1 might be the D (6 bases). The CDR3 spans 16 residues. The V end lost 6 bases, the J end lost 0 bases, and 15 bases lay between the germline ends. Germline assignment: CDR1 LNHDA and CDR2 SQIVND (reference sequence).

The DNA for the CDR3 is TGTGCCAGCAGCGGGGGACTTGGAAGTAAGAAGCAGTACTTC. The encoded protein is CASSGGLGSKKQYF. This chain joins TRBV5-5 and TRBJ2-7; D is possibly TRBD2 (6 bases). CDR1 is SGHKS, CDR2 YYEKEE, per germline (reference sequence). With 4 bases removed from V and 8 bases from J, the gap between germline ends came to 19 bases. CDR3 length equals 14 residues.

This sequence joins TRBV18 and TRBJ1-1; D is possibly TRBD1 (5 bases). Germline V gives CDR1 KGHSH, CDR2 LQKENI. V gave up 6 bases and J gave up 1 base, with 12 bases separating them. CDR3 length: 14 residues. The CDR3 protein is CASSPFGQNTEAFF. The CDR3 DNA follows: TGTGCCAGCTCTCCTTTCGGACAGAACACTGAAGCTTTCTTT.

The chain combines TRBV11-3 with TRBJ2-7; a possible D gene is TRBD2 (5 bases). The germline gives CDR1 SGHNT, CDR2 YENEEA. V gave up 1 base and J gave up 0 bases, with 10 bases separating them. The CDR3 covers 15 residues. The CDR3 region has the DNA TGTGCCAGCAGCTTAGGTTACGGGGTCTCCTACGAGCAGTACTTC. Protein product: CASSLGYGVSYEQYF.

This rearrangement joins TRBV4-2 to TRBJ1-4; possibly TRBD1 for D (5 bases). Trimming took 5 bases from V and 8 from J, leaving 24 bases between them. The CDR3 is 17 residues long. Per germline, CDR1 LGHNA and CDR2 YNFKEQ. CDR3 protein: CASSGERGGGVQEKLFF. Here the CDR3 DNA reads TGTGCCAGCAGCGGAGAGAGGGGAGGAGGGGTTCAGGAAAAACTGTTTTTT.

The rearrangement joins TRBV19 to TRBJ1-5, with D possibly TRBD1 on 6 matching bases. Trimming stripped 5 bases from V and 0 bases from J, with 14 bases between. Germline V gene lookup returns CDR1 LNHDA and CDR2 SQIVND (reference sequence). The CDR3 totals 16 residues. This chain's CDR3 is CASSPLTGNSNQPQHF. The DNA for the CDR3 is TGTGCCAGTAGTCCCCTCACAGGGAATAGCAATCAGCCCCAGCATTTT.

V usage is TRBV5-5 and J usage is TRBJ1-3; TRBD1 might be the D (6 bases). V lost 4 bases to trimming and J lost 0 bases, with 17 bases between them. CDR3 size: 17 residues. The V gene's germline CDR1 is SGHKS and CDR2 YYEKEE (reference sequence). CDR3 bases: TGTGCCAGCAGCCAAACAGGGTCCGCAAACTCTGGAAACACCATATATTTT. Encoded protein: CASSQTGSANSGNTIYF.

V and J are TRBV19 and TRBJ1-1; D possibly corresponds to TRBD1 (5 bases). Trimming stripped 5 bases from V and 3 bases from J, with 16 bases between. The germline gives CDR1 LNHDA, CDR2 SQIVND (reference sequence). CDR3 length: 15 amino acids. The CDR3 nucleotides are TGTGCCAGTAGTCCAATGGATGGGGCACACACTGAAGCTTTCTTT. The encoded protein is CASSPMDGAHTEAFF.

The chain has TRBV3-1 (or the pseudogene TRBV3-2) and TRBJ2-3; 10 nucleotides agree with TRBD2. The germline V gene encodes CDR1 LGHDT and CDR2 YNNKEL (reference sequence). V lost 4 bases to trimming and J lost 3 bases; unmatched junction nucleotides: 1. The CDR3 consists of 14 residues. The CDR3 spells CASSPGLATDTQYF. The CDR3 bases are TGTGCCAGCAGCCCGGGACTAGCGACAGATACGCAGTATTTT.

CDR3 sequence (DNA): TGCGCCAGCAGCAGGACAGGGAATCAAGAGACCCAGTACTTC. Its protein product is CASSRTGNQETQYF. The V call is TRBV5-1, the J call TRBJ2-5; 8 bases are a match to TRBD1. Losses at the gene ends were 4 bases for V and 2 bases for J; bases not matched to a gene: 4. The CDR3 contains 14 residues. Germline V gene data show CDR1 as SGHRS and CDR2 as YFSETQ.

CDR3 bases: TGTGCCAGCACCCGGAGAGGGGAGGAGAATCAGCCCCAGCATTTT. This translates into CASTRRGEENQPQHF. The V gene is TRBV6-5, the J gene TRBJ1-5, with D possibly matching TRBD1 (5 bases). The length of the CDR3 is 15 residues. In germline, CDR1 is MNHEY, CDR2 SVGAGI. V was cut by 7 bases and J by 4 bases, with 17 bases left in between.

The rearrangement links TRBV5-6 to TRBJ1-5, with D possibly being TRBD1 (6 bases). This CDR3 has 16 amino acids. Trimming left V 4 bases short and J 3 bases short, with 17 bases between. Germline V CDR1 and CDR2: SGHDT, YYEEEE. The CDR3, as DNA: TGTGCCAGCAGCGCGGCCGTTTGGGGACACAATCAGCCCCAGCATTTT. Translation gives CASSAAVWGHNQPQHF.